The following is a T cell receptor (beta chain) sequence with its context. Its specificity is unknown. The source of the sample is a study of shared clonotypes between healthy human individuals. Study in general: Each donor contributed plates that comprised three CD4 naive, three CD4 memory, two CD8 naive and one CD8 memory. Overall study findings and caveats: The authors expected sequencing depth to affect clonotype sharing among donors. Between a handful of donors, naive CD4 clonotypes were shared at a level of about 5%.

Sequenced by immunoSEQ multiplex PCR; TCRdb stores in-frame clones only, minus some. The sample holds 800,000 to 950,000 clones, 95% to 97% seen once. V lost 2 bases and J lost 3; bases outside the gene matches: 4. Germline V CDR1 and CDR2: MGHRA, YSYEKL. This CDR3 has 16 amino acids. Naive CD8 populations comprised CD45RO-negative cells positively selected for CCR7, excluding terminally differentiated effector memory CD45RA+ cells. The receptor was isolated from a man aged 25-40 years in good health. Specimen: naive CD8+ T cells sorted from blood. This chain connects TRBV4-1 to TRBJ2-1; 10 nucleotides align to TRBD1. As DNA, the CDR3 is TGCGCCAGCAGCCAATCCGGGACAGGGGTCTACAATGAGCAGTTCTTC. Translation: CASSQSGTGVYNEQFF.